This section outlines one TCR beta chain sequence together with its context. Its cognate antigen is unknown. With 0 bases removed from V and 5 bases from J, the gap between germline ends came to 17 bases. This CDR3 spans 16 amino acids. The germline CDR1 and CDR2 sequences are SGDLS and YYNGEE. These data belong to a study of cytomegalovirus exposure and HLA in healthy donors. Whole-study context: About 79 million unique TCRs from HLA-typed donors were held in an early data release. Clustering assigned about 80% of the approximately 400 genotyped donors to the Caucasian-associated ancestry cluster. Study findings and constraints: A later analysis associated 15,000 to 20,000 TCR beta sequences with HLA alleles at a 0.05 false discovery rate.

Researchers ran the PCR with 60 Vbeta and 13 Jbeta primers. Produced via immunoSEQ multiplex PCR; TCRdb's table is partial and in-frame only. The sample has around 140,000 clones, approximately 71% seen once. The chain is built from TRBV9 and TRBJ1-2, with D perhaps matching TRBD1 (5 bases). The sequence came from a middle-aged man in good health and CMV-seronegative. Sequenced: PBMCs. Written as DNA, the CDR3 is TGTGCCAGCAGCGTAGGACGGCCGGGGGGTCTATATGGCTACACCTTC. Its protein product is CASSVGRPGGLYGYTF.